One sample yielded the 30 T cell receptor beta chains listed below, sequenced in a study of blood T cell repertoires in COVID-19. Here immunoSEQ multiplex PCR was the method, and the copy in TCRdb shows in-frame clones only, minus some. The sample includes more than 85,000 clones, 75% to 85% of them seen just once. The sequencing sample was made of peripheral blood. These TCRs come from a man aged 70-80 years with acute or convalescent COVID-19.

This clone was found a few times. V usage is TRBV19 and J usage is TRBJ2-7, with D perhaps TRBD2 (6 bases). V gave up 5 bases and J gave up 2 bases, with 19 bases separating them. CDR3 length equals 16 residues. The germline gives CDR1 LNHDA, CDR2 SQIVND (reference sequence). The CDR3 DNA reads TGTGCCAGTAGTCGGGGTAGCTATCGGGGGACCTACGAGCAGTACTTC. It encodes CASSRGSYRGTYEQYF.

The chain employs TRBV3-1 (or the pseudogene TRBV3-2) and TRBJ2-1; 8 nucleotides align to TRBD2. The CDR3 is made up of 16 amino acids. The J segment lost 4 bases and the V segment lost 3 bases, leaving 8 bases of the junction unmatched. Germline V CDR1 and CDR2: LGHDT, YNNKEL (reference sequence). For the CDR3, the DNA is TGTGCCAGCAGCCATCCCCTCCCTAGCGGGTACAATGAGCAGTTCTTC. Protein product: CASSHPLPSGYNEQFF.

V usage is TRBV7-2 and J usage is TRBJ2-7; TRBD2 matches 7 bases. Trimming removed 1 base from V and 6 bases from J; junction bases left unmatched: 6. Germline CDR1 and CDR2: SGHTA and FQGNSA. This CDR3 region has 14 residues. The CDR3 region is CASSLGREQGEQYF. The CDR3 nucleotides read TGTGCCAGCAGCTTAGGGCGGGAGCAGGGCGAGCAGTACTTC.

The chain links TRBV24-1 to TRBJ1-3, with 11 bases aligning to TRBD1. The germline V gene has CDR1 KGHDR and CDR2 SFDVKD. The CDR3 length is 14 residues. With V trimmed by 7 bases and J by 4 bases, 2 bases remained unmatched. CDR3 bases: TGTGCCACCAGGGGACAGGGGGAGGGAAACACCATATATTTT. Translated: CATRGQGEGNTIYF.

The CDR3 loop reads CASSYSTYEQYF. For the CDR3, the DNA is TGTGCCAGCAGTTACAGCACCTACGAGCAGTACTTC. V is TRBV3-1 (or the pseudogene TRBV3-2) and J is TRBJ2-7; no firm D call. V shed 6 bases and J shed 2 bases, with 8 bases lying between them. Germline-derived CDR1 and CDR2 are LGHDT and YNNKEL (reference sequence). The CDR3 is 12 residues long.

The CDR3 sequence: CASSQEPVGRRSYNEQFF. CDR3 nucleotides: TGCGCCAGCAGCCAGGAACCAGTCGGGAGAAGGTCCTACAATGAGCAGTTCTTC. V is TRBV4-3 and J is TRBJ2-1; D might be TRBD2 (6 bases). Germline V gives CDR1 LGHNA, CDR2 YSLEER. The length of the CDR3 is 18 residues. V was trimmed by 3 bases and J by 1 base, leaving 19 bases between them.

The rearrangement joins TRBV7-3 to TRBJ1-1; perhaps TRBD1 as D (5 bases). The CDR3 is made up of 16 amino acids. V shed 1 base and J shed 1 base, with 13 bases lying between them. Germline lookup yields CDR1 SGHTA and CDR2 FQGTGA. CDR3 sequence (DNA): TGTGCCAGCAGCTTAAGCGGGGGGACTCGGAACACTGAAGCTTTCTTT. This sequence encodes CASSLSGGTRNTEAFF.

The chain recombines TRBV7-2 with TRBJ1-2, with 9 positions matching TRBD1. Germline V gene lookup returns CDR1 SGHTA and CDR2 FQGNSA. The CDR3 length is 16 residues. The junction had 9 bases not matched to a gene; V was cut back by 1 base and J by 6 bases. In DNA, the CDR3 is TGTGCCAGCAGCTTAGGAGCCCCGGGACAGGGACATGGCTACACCTTC. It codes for CASSLGAPGQGHGYTF.

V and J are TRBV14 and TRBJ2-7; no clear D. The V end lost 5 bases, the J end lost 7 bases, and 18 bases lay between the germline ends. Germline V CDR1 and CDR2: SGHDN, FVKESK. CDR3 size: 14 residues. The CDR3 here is CASSYNTVSGEQYF. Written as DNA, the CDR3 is TGTGCCAGCAGCTATAACACAGTGTCTGGGGAGCAGTACTTC.

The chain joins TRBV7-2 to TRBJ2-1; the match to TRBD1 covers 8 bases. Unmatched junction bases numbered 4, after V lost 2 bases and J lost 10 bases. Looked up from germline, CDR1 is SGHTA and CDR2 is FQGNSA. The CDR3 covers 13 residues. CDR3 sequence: CASSLQGAREQFF. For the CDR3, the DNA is TGTGCCAGCAGCTTACAGGGGGCACGGGAGCAGTTCTTC. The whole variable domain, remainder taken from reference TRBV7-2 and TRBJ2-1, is GAGVSQSPSNKVTEKGKDVELRCDPISGHTALYWYRQSLGQGLEFLIYFQGNSAPDKSGLPSDRFSAERTGGSVSTLTIQRTQQEDSAVYLCASSLQGAREQFFGPGTRLTVL.

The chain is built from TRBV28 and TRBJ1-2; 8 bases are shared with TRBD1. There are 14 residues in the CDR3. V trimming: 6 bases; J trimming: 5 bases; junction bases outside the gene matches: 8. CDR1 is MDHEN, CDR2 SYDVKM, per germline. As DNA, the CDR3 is TGTGCCAGCAGGACTCCAGGGGGCGGGTATGGCTACACCTTC. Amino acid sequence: CASRTPGGGYGYTF.

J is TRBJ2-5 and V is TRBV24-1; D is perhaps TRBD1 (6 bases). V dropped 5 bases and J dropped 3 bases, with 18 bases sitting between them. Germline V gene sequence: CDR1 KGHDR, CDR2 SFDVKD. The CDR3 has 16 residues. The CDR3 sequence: CATSARDTRFEETQYF. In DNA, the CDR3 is TGTGCCACCAGTGCAAGGGACACCAGATTCGAAGAGACCCAGTACTTC.

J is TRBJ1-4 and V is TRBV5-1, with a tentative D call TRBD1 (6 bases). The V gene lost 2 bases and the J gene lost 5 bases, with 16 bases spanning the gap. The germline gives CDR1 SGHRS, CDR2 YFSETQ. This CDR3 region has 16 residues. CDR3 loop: CASSLEVAGQNEKLFF. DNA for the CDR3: TGCGCCAGCAGCTTAGAGGTAGCCGGACAGAATGAAAAACTGTTTTTT.

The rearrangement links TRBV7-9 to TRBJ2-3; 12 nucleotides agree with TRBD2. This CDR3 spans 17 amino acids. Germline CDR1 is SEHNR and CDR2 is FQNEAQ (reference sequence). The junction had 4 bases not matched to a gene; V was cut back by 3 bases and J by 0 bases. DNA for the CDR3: TGTGCCAGCAGCTTGACTAGCGGGAGTCGGAGCACAGATACGCAGTATTTT. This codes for CASSLTSGSRSTDTQYF.

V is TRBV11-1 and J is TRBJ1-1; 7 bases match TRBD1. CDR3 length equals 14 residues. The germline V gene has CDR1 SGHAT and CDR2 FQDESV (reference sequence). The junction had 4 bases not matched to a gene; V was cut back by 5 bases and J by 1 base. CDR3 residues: CASSPRQGNTEAFF. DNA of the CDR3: TGTGCCAGCAGCCCTAGACAGGGGAACACTGAAGCTTTCTTT.

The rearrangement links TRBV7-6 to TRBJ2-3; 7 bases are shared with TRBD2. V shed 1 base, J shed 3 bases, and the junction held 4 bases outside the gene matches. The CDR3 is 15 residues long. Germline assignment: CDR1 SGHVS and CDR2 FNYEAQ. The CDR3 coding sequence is TGTGCCAGCAGCTTAGGCGGCGGGAGAACAGATACGCAGTATTTT. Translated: CASSLGGGRTDTQYF.

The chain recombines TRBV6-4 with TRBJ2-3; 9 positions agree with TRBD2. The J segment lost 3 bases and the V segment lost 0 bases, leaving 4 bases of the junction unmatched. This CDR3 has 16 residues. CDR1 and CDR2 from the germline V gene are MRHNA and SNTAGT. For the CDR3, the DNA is TGTGCCAGCAGTGACTCGTTAGCGGGAGAAACAGATACGCAGTATTTT. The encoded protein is CASSDSLAGETDTQYF.

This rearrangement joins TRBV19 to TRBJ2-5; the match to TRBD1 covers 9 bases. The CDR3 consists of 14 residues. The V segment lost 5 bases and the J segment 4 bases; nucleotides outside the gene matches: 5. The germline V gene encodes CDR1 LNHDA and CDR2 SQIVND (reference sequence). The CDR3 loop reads CASSERQGGETQYF. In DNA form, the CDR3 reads TGTGCCAGTAGTGAACGACAGGGGGGAGAGACCCAGTACTTC.

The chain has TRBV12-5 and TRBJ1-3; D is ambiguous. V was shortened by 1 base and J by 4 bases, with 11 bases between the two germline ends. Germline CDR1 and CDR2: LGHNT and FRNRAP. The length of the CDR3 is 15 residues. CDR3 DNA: TGTGCTAGTGGTTTGGAGCGGGGTTCAGGAAACACCATATATTTT. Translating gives CASGLERGSGNTIYF. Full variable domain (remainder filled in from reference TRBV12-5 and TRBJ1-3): DARVTQTPRHKVTEMGQEVTMRCQPILGHNTVFWYRQTMMQGLELLAYFRNRAPLDDSGMPKDRFSAEMPDATLATLKIQPSEPRDSAVYFCASGLERGSGNTIYFGEGSWLTVV.

CDR3 region: CASSVLGQGSEQFF. The CDR3, as DNA: TGTGCCAGCAGCGTATTGGGACAGGGAAGTGAGCAGTTCTTC. The V call is TRBV9, the J call TRBJ2-1, with TRBD1 matching over 9 bases. The CDR3 runs to 14 residues. The germline V gene encodes CDR1 SGDLS and CDR2 YYNGEE. V lost 1 base to trimming and J lost 9 bases; unmatched junction nucleotides: 5. Together with reference TRBV9 and TRBJ2-1, the CDR3 gives the full variable domain: DSGVTQTPKHLITATGQRVTLRCSPRSGDLSVYWYQQSLDQGLQFLIQYYNGEERAKGNILERFSAQQFPDLHSELNLSSLELGDSALYFCASSVLGQGSEQFFGPGTRLTVL.

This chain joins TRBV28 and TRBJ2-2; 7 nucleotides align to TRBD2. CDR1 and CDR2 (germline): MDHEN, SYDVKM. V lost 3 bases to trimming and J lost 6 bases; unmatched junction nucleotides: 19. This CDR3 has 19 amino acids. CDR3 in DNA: TGTGCCAGCAGTTTCCCCCGACCTAGACTAGCCCGAGGGTCCGGGGAGCTGTTTTTT. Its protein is CASSFPRPRLARGSGELFF.

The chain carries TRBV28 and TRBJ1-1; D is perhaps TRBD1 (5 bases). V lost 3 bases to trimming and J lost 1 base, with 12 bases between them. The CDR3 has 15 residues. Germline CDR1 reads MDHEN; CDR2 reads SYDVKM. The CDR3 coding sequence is TGTGCCAGCAGTTTCTCAGGGCACACGAACACTGAAGCTTTCTTT. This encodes CASSFSGHTNTEAFF. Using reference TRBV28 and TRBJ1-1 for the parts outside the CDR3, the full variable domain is DVKVTQSSRYLVKRTGEKVFLECVQDMDHENMFWYRQDPGLGLRLIYFSYDVKMKEKGDIPEGYSVSREKKERFSLILESASTNQTSMYLCASSFSGHTNTEAFFGQGTRLTVV.

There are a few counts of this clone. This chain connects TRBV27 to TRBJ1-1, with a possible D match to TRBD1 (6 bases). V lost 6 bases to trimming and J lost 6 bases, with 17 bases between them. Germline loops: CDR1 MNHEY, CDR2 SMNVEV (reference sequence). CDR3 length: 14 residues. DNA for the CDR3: TGTGCCAGCAGGAGCCTCAGGGGTTTACCTGAAGCTTTCTTT. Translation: CASRSLRGLPEAFF.

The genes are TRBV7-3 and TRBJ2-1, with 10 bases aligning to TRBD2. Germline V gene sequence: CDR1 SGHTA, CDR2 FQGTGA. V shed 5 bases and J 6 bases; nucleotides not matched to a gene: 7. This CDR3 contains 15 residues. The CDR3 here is CASSPRGTSANEQFF. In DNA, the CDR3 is TGTGCCAGCAGCCCCCGTGGGACTAGCGCCAATGAGCAGTTCTTC.

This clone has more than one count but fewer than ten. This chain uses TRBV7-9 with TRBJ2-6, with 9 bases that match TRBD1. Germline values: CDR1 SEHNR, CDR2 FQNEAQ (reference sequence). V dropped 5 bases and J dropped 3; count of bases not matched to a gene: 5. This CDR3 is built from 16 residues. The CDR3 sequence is CASSLQGARGANVLTF. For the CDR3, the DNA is TGTGCCAGCAGCCTACAGGGGGCGCGTGGGGCCAACGTCCTGACTTTC. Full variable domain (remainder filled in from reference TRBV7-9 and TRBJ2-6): DTGVSQNPRHKITKRGQNVTFRCDPISEHNRLYWYRQTLGQGPEFLTYFQNEAQLEKSRLLSDRFSAERPKGSFSTLEIQRTEQGDSAMYLCASSLQGARGANVLTFGAGSRLTVL.

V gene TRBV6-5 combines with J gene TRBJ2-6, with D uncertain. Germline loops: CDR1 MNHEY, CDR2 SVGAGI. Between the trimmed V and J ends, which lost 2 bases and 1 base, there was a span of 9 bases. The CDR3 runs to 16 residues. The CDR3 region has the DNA TGTGCCAGCAGTTACCGAGGAGCGTCTGGGGCCAACGTCCTGACTTTC. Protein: CASSYRGASGANVLTF.

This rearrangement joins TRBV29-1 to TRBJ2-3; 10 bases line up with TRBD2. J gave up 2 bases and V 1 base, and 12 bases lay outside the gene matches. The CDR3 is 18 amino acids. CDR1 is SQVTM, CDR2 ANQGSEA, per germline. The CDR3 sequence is CSVEGTSGKTVDTDTQYF. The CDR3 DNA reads TGCAGCGTTGAAGGGACTAGCGGTAAGACGGTTGACACAGATACGCAGTATTTT.

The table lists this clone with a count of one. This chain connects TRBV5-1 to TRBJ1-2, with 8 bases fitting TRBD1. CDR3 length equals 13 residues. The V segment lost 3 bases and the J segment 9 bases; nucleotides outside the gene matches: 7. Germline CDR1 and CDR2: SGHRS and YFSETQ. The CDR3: CASSSPGGRSYTF. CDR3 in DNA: TGCGCCAGCAGCTCACCAGGGGGCCGAAGCTACACCTTC.

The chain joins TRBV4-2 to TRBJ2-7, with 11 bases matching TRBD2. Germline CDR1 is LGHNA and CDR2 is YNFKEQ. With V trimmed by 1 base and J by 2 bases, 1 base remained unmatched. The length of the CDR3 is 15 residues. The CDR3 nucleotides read TGTGCCAGCAGCCAAGTGACTAGCGGGACCTACGAGCAGTACTTC. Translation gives CASSQVTSGTYEQYF.

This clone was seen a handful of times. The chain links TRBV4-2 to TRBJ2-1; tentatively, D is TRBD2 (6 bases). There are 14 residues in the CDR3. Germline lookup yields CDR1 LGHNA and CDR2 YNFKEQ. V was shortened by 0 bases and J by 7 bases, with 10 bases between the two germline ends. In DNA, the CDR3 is TGTGCCAGCAGCCAAGATCGCGGGGTAAATGAGCAGTTCTTC. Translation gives CASSQDRGVNEQFF.